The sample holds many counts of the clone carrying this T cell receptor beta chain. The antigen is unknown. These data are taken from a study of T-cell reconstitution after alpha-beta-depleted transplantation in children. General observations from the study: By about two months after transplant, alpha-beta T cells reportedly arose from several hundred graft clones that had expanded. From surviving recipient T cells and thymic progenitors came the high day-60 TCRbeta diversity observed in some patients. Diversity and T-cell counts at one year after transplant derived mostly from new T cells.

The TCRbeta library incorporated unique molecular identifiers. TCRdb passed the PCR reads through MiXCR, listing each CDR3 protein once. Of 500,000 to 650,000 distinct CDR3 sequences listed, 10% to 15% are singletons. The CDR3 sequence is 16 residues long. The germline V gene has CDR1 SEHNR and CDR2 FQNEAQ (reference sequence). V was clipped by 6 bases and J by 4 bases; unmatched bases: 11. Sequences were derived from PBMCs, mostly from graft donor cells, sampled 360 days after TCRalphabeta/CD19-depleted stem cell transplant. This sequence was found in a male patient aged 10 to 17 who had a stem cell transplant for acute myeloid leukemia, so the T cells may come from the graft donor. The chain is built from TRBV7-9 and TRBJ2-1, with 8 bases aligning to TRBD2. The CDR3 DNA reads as TGTGCCAGCAGACCCGTGGGTAGCGGGACTTACAATGAGCAGTTCTTC. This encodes CASRPVGSGTYNEQFF.